The 10 T cell receptor beta chains below come from one sample, sequenced in a study of beta chain features in type 1 diabetes. Study findings and constraints: There was a moderate but significant shortening of TCRB CDR3s in all four CD4+ subsets of Type 1 diabetes patients.

The antigens of these receptors remain unknown. As every portion of the isolated RNA was reverse transcribed, the sequencing read expressed TCRB transcripts. The data were produced by immunoSEQ multiplex PCR, yet TCRdb's version contains in-frame clones alone and is incomplete. The table has some 270,000 clones, approximately 10% seen once; the top ten hold around 0.018%. Source material: naive CD4+ T cells from blood. These receptors were taken from a young man with type 1 diabetes.

The chain combines TRBV2 with TRBJ2-1, with D uncertain. CDR1 is SNHLY, CDR2 FYNNEI, per germline. This CDR3 is built from 12 residues. V was pared by 6 bases and J by 12 bases, with 15 bases between. The CDR3 protein is CASRMTLSGQFF. The CDR3 nucleotides are TGTGCCAGCAGGATGACTCTCTCCGGGCAGTTCTTC. The full variable domain, its missing parts supplied by reference TRBV2 and TRBJ2-1, is EPEVTQTPSHQVTQMGQEVILRCVPISNHLYFYWYRQILGQKVEFLVSFYNNEISEKSEIFDDQFSVERPDGSNFTLKIRSTKLEDSAMYFCASRMTLSGQFFGPGTRLTVL.

This clone occurred a few times. This rearrangement joins TRBV6-1 to TRBJ2-1; 8 bases line up with TRBD2. V lost 3 bases and J lost 9; bases outside the gene matches: 10. In germline, CDR1 is MNHNS, CDR2 SASEGT. The CDR3 covers 15 residues. The CDR3 spells CASSDPGTSNGEQFF. CDR3 bases: TGTGCCAGCAGTGATCCCGGGACTAGTAATGGTGAGCAGTTCTTC.

This clone came up a few times. The gene calls are TRBV9 and TRBJ1-5; no clear D. Trimming took off 2 bases at V and 2 bases at J, with 11 bases between the two ends. The germline V gene encodes CDR1 SGDLS and CDR2 YYNGEE. The CDR3 consists of 15 residues. The CDR3 bases are TGTGCCAGCAGCGTCACGGGGTCGGGCAATCAGCCCCAGCATTTT. It yields the protein CASSVTGSGNQPQHF.

The chain joins TRBV5-8 to TRBJ2-1, with D possibly TRBD2 on 5 matching bases. The CDR3 sequence is 14 residues long. Trimming cost V 2 bases and J 0 bases, with 6 bases left between them. Germline lookup yields CDR1 SGHTS and CDR2 YDEGEE. The CDR3 coding sequence is TGTGCCAGCAGCTTCCGGGGCTCCTACAATGAGCAGTTCTTC. The encoded protein is CASSFRGSYNEQFF.

This clone was seen a handful of times. The chain is built from TRBV6-1 and TRBJ1-4; 10 nucleotides line up with TRBD1. The trim removed 6 bases at V and 7 bases at J, leaving 8 bases unmatched. CDR1 is MNHNS and CDR2 is SASEGT in the germline V gene. The CDR3 is 15 amino acids. The CDR3: CASSRGTGAPEKLFF. The CDR3 DNA is TGTGCCAGCAGCCGTGGGACAGGGGCTCCTGAAAAACTGTTTTTT.

V and J are TRBV2 and TRBJ2-5; the D is unclear. The CDR3 covers 12 residues. Looked up from germline, CDR1 is SNHLY and CDR2 is FYNNEI. V lost 6 bases and J 7 bases, leaving 12 bases between the germline ends. The CDR3 protein is CASSLDNVTQYF. The CDR3 bases are TGTGCCAGCAGCCTTGACAATGTGACCCAGTACTTC.

In this sample, this clone turned up a few times. This rearrangement joins TRBV10-3 to TRBJ1-1, with 7 nucleotides matching TRBD1. CDR1 is ENHRY and CDR2 is SYGVKD in the germline V gene. This CDR3 is built from 13 residues. With V trimmed by 6 bases and J by 0 bases, 1 base remained unmatched. CDR3 region: CAIRDRMNTEAFF. CDR3 bases: TGTGCCATCAGGGACAGGATGAACACTGAAGCTTTCTTT.

The V call is TRBV6-6, the J call TRBJ1-2; 8 nucleotides agree with TRBD1. The CDR3 has 13 amino acids. Germline CDR1 is MNHNY and CDR2 is SVGAGI (reference sequence). V lost 5 bases and J lost 11; bases outside the gene matches: 10. CDR3 residues: CASSPTGQGGYTF. In nucleotides, the CDR3 is TGTGCCAGCAGTCCCACTGGACAGGGCGGATACACCTTC.

This clone has a handful of counts. The chain couples TRBV29-1 to TRBJ1-6; D is perhaps TRBD1 (5 bases). Germline V gives CDR1 SQVTM, CDR2 ANQGSEA. Trimming shortened V by 3 bases and J by 13 bases, and 10 bases separated the two germline ends. The CDR3 is made up of 11 amino acids. CDR3 amino acids: CSVDRGRPLHF. For the CDR3, the DNA is TGCAGCGTTGATAGGGGAAGGCCCCTCCACTTT. Supplemented by reference TRBV29-1 and TRBJ1-6, the full variable domain reads SAVISQKPSRDICQRGTSLTIQCQVDSQVTMMFWYRQQPGQSLTLIATANQGSEATYESGFVIDKFPISRPNLTFSTLTVSNMSPEDSSIYLCSVDRGRPLHFGNGTRLTVT.

The V call is TRBV5-1, the J call TRBJ1-6; D is perhaps TRBD1 (5 bases). Looked up from germline, CDR1 is SGHRS and CDR2 is YFSETQ. Trimming cost V 1 base and J 5 bases, with 13 bases left between them. The CDR3 spans 16 residues. The DNA for the CDR3 is TGCGCCAGCAGCTTGCAGGGCTCTCACAATAATTCACCCCTCCACTTT. It yields the protein CASSLQGSHNNSPLHF.